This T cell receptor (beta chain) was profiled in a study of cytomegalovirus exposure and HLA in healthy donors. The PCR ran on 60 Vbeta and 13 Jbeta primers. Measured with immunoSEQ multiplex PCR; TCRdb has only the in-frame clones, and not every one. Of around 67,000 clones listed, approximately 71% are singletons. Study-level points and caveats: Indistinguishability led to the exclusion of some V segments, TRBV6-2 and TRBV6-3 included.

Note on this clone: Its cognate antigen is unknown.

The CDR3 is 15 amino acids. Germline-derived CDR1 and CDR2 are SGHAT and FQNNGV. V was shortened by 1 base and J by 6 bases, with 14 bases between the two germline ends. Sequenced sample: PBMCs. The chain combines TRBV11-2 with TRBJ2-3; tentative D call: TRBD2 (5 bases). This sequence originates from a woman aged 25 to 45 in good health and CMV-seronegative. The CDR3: CASSLAVGAMDTQYF. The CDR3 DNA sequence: TGTGCCAGCAGCTTAGCGGTGGGAGCAATGGATACGCAGTATTTT.